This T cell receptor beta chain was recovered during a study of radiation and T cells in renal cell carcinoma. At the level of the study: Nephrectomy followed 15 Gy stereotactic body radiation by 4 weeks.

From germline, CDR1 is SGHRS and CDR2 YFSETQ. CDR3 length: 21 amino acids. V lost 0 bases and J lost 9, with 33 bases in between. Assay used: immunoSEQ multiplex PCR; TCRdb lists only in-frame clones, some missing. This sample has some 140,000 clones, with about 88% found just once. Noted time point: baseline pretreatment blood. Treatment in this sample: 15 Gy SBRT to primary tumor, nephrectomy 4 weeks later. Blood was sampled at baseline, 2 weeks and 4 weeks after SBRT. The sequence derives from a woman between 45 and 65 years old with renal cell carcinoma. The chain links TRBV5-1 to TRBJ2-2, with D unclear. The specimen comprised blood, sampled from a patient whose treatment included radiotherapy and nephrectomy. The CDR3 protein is CASSLVTPNLGRVGPTWELFF. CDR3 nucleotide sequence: TGCGCCAGCAGCTTGGTTACCCCTAATCTGGGTCGAGTTGGACCGACCTGGGAGCTGTTTTTT.